A single T cell receptor beta chain is shown here with its context. The data are from a study of monozygotic twins with inflammatory bowel disease. CDR1 is MDHEN, CDR2 SYDVKM, per germline. This CDR3 region has 15 residues. TCRdb reprocessed the 5' RACE reads and reports one entry per CDR3 protein, with no DNA. This repertoire includes about 160,000 distinct CDR3 sequences. The sequence was obtained from a human donor with ulcerative colitis or Crohn's disease, or a healthy co-twin of an affected twin (not recorded which). The sequencing input was blood. V and J are TRBV28 and TRBJ2-1; there is no DNA to check the TCRdb D call of TRBD2. CDR3: CASNRPGLAGVGQFF.